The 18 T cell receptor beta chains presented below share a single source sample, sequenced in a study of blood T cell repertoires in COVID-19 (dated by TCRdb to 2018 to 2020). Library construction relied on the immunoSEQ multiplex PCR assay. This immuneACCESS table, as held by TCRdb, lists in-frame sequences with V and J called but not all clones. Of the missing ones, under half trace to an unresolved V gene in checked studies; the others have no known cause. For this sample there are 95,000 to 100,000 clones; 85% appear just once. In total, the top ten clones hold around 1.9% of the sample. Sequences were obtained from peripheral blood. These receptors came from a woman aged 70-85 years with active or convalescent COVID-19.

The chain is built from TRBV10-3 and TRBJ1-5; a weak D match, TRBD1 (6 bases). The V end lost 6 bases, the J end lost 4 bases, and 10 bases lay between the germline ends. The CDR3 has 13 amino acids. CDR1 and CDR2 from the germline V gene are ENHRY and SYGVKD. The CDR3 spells CAISTGQNQPQHF. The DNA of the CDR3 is TGTGCCATCAGCACTGGACAGAATCAGCCCCAGCATTTT.

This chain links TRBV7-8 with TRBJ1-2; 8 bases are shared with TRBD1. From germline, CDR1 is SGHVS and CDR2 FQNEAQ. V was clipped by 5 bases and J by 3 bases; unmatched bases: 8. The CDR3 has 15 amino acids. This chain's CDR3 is CASSAYHRGDYGYTF. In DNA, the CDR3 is TGTGCCAGCAGCGCTTATCACAGGGGGGACTATGGCTACACCTTC.

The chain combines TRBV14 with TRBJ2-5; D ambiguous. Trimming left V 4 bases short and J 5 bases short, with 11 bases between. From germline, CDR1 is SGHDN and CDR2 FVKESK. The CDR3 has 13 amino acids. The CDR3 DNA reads TGTGCCAGCAGCCCAGTCCCTTCGGAGACCCAGTACTTC. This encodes CASSPVPSETQYF.

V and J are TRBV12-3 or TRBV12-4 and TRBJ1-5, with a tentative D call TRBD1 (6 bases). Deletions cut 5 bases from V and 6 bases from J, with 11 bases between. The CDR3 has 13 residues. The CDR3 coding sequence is TGTGCCAGCAGTAGCAGGGGCGGTCAGCCCCAGCATTTT. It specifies CASSSRGGQPQHF.

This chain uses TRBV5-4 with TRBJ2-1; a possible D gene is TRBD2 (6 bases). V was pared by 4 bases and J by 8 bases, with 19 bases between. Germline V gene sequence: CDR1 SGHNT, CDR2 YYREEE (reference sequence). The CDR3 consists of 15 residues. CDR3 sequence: CASSPGTGDRDEQFF. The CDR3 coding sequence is TGTGCCAGCAGCCCCGGAACGGGGGATAGGGATGAGCAGTTCTTC.

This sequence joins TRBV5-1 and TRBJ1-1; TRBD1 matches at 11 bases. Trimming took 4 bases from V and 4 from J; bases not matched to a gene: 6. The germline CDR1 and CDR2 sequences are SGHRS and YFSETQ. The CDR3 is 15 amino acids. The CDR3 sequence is CASSTRTGGGTEAFF. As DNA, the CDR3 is TGCGCCAGCAGCACCCGGACAGGGGGCGGCACTGAAGCTTTCTTT.

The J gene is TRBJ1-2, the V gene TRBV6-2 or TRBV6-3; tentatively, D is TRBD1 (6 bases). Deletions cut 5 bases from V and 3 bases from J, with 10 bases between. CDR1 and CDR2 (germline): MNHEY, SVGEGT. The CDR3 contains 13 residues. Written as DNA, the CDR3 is TGTGCCAGCAGTGACAGGTCCGACTATGGCTACACCTTC. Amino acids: CASSDRSDYGYTF.

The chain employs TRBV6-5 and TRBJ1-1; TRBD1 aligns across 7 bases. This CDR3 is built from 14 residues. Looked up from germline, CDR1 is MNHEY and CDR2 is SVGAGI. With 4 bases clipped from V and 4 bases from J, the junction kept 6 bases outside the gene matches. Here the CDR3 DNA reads TGTGCCAGCAGTTCGAGGGGGCAGGGCACTGAAGCTTTCTTT. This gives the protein CASSSRGQGTEAFF.

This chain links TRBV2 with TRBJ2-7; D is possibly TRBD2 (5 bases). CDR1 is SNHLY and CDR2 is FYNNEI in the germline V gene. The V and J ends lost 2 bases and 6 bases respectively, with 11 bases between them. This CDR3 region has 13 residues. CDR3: CASSESRALEQYF. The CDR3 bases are TGTGCCAGCAGTGAATCGAGGGCTCTCGAGCAGTACTTC.

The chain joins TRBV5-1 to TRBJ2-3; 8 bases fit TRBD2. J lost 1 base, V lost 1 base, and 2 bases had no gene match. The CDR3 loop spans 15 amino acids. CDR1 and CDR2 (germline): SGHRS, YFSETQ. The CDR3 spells CASSLLAGRTDTQYF. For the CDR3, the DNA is TGCGCCAGCAGCTTGTTAGCGGGGCGCACAGATACGCAGTATTTT.

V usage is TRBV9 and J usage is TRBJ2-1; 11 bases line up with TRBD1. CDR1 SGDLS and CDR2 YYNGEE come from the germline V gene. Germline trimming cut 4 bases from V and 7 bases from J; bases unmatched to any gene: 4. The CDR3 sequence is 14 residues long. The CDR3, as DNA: TGTGCCAGCAGCCCGGGACAGGGGGTAAATGAGCAGTTCTTC. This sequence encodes CASSPGQGVNEQFF.

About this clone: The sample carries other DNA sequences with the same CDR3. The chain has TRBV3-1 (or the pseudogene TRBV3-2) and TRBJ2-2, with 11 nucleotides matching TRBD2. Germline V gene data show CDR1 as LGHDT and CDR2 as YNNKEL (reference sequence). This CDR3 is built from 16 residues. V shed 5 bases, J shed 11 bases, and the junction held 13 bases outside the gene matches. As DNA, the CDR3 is TGTGCCAGCAGCTACCTTAGCGGGGGGGCCGGCGGAGAGCTGTTTTTT. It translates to CASSYLSGGAGGELFF.

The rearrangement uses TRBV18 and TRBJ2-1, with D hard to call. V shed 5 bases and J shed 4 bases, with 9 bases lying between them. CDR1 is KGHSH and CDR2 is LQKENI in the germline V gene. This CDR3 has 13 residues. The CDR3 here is CASSFNGYNEQFF. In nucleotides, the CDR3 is TGTGCCAGCTCATTCAACGGGTACAATGAGCAGTTCTTC.

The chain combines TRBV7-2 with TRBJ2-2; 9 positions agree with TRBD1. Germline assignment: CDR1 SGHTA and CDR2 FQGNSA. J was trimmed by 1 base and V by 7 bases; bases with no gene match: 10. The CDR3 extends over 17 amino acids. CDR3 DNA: TGTGCCAGCACCCCCCGGGACAGGGCCTGGAACACCGGGGAGCTGTTTTTT. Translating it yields CASTPRDRAWNTGELFF. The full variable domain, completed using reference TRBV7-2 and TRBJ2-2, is GAGVSQSPSNKVTEKGKDVELRCDPISGHTALYWYRQSLGQGLEFLIYFQGNSAPDKSGLPSDRFSAERTGGSVSTLTIQRTQQEDSAVYLCASTPRDRAWNTGELFFGEGSRLTVL.

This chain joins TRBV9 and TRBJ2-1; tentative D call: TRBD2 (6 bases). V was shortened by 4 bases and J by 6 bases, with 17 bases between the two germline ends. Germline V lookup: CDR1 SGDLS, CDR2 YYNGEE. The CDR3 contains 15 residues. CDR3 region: CASSPEASAFNEQFF. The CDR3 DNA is TGTGCCAGCAGCCCCGAGGCTAGCGCCTTCAATGAGCAGTTCTTC. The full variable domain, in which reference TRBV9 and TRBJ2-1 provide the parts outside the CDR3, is DSGVTQTPKHLITATGQRVTLRCSPRSGDLSVYWYQQSLDQGLQFLIQYYNGEERAKGNILERFSAQQFPDLHSELNLSSLELGDSALYFCASSPEASAFNEQFFGPGTRLTVL.

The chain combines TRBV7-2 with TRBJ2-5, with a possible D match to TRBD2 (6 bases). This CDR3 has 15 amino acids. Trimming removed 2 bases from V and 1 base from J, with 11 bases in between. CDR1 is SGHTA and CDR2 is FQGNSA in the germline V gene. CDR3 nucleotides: TGTGCCAGCAGCTTAATGGCGGGAACCCAAGAGACCCAGTACTTC. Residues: CASSLMAGTQETQYF.

CDR3 in amino acids: CASSPTRAGYQPQHF. In nucleotides, the CDR3 is TGTGCCAGTAGTCCGACCAGGGCAGGGTATCAGCCCCAGCATTTT. V is TRBV19 and J is TRBJ1-5; tentative D call: TRBD1 (5 bases). The V end lost 5 bases, the J end lost 5 bases, and 16 bases lay between the germline ends. The length of the CDR3 is 15 residues. Germline assignment: CDR1 LNHDA and CDR2 SQIVND (reference sequence).

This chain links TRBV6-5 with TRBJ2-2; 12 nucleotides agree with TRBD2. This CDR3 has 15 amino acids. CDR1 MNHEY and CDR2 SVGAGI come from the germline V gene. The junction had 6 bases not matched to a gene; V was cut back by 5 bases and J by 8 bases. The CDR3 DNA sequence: TGTGCCAGCAGTCGGCTAGCGGGGGGGCCTGGGGAGCTGTTTTTT. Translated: CASSRLAGGPGELFF.